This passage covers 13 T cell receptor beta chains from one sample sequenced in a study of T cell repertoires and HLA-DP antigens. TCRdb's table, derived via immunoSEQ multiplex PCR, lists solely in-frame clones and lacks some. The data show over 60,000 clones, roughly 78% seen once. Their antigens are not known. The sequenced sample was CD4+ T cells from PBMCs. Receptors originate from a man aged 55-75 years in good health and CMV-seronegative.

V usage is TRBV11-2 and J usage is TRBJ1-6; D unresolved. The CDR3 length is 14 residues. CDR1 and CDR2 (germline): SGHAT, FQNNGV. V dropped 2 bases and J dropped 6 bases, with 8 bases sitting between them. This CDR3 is CASSLRLPNSPLHF. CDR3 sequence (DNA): TGTGCCAGCAGCTTACGGCTGCCTAATTCACCCCTCCACTTT. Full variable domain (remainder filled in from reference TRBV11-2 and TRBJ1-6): EAGVAQSPRYKIIEKRQSVAFWCNPISGHATLYWYQQILGQGPKLLIQFQNNGVVDDSQLPKDRFSAERLKGVDSTLKIQPAKLEDSAVYLCASSLRLPNSPLHFGNGTRLTVT.

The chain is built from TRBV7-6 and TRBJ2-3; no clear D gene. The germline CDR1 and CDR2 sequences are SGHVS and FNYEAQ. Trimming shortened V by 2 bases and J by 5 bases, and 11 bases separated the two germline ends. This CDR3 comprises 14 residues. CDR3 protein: CASSLLLGVDTQYF. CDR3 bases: TGTGCCAGCAGCTTACTTTTGGGTGTAGATACGCAGTATTTT.

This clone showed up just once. The CDR3 region has the DNA TGTGCCAGCAGCTTCTCGCGATCCTACAATGAGCAGTTCTTC. The encoded protein is CASSFSRSYNEQFF. The genes are TRBV7-8 and TRBJ2-1; no clear D. Germline values: CDR1 SGHVS, CDR2 FQNEAQ. The CDR3 extends over 14 amino acids. V lost 3 bases to trimming and J lost 1 base, with 7 bases between them.

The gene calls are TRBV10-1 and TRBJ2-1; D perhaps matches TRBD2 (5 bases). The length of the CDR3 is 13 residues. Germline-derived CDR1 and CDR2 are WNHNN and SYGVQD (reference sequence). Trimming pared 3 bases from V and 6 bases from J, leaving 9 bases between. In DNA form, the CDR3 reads TGCGCCAGCAGTGAAGGTCGGGGCAATGAGCAGTTCTTC. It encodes CASSEGRGNEQFF.

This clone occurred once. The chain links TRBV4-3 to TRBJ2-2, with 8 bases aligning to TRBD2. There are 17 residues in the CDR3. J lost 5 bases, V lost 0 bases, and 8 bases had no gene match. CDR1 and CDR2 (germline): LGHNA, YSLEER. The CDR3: CASSQDGGGSRTGELFF. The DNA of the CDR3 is TGCGCCAGCAGCCAAGATGGCGGGGGGTCAAGAACCGGGGAGCTGTTTTTT.

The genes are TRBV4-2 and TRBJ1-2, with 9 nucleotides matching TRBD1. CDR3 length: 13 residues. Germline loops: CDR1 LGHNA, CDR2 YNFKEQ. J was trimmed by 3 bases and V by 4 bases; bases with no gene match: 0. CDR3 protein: CASSRDRDYGYTF. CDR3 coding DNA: TGTGCCAGCAGCCGGGACAGGGACTATGGCTACACCTTC.

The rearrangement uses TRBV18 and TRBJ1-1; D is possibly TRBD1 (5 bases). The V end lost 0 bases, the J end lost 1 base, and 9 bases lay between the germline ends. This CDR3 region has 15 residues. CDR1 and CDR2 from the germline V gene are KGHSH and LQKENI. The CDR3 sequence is CASSPPLGRNTEAFF. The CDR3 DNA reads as TGTGCCAGCTCACCACCGCTGGGGCGGAACACTGAAGCTTTCTTT.

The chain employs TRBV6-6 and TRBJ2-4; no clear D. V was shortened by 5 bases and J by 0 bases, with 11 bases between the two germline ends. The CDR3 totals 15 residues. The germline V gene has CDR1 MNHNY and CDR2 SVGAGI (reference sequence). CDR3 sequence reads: CASSPPGEAKNIQYF. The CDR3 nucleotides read TGTGCCAGCAGTCCCCCGGGCGAAGCCAAAAACATTCAGTACTTC.

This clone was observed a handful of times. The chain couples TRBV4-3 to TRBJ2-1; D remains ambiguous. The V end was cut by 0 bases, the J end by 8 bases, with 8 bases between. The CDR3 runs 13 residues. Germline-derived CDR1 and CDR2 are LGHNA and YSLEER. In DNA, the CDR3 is TGCGCCAGCAGCCAAGAGCTCCTGGATGAGCAGTTCTTC. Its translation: CASSQELLDEQFF.

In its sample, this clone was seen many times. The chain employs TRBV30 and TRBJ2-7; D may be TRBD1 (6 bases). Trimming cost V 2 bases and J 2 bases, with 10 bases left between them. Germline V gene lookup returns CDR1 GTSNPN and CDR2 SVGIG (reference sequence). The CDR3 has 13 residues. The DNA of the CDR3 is TGTGCCTGGAGTAGGGGGTCCCCCTACGAGCAGTACGTC. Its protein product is CAWSRGSPYEQYV.

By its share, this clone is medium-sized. CDR3 in amino acids: CASSFNRETEAFF. The CDR3 bases are TGTGCCAGCAGCTTTAACAGGGAGACTGAAGCTTTCTTT. The chain combines TRBV7-3 with TRBJ1-1; maybe TRBD1 (6 bases). This CDR3 has 13 amino acids. The germline V and J ends were trimmed by 3 bases and 5 bases, with 10 bases remaining between them. Looked up from germline, CDR1 is SGHTA and CDR2 is FQGTGA.

CDR3 in amino acids: CASSSAGLKTAFF. CDR3 sequence (DNA): TGCGCCAGCAGCTCCGCCGGACTTAAAACAGCTTTCTTT. The chain is built from TRBV5-1 and TRBJ1-1; no firm D call. CDR1 SGHRS and CDR2 YFSETQ come from the germline V gene. The CDR3 sequence is 13 residues long. Deletions cut 3 bases from V and 10 bases from J, with 16 bases between.

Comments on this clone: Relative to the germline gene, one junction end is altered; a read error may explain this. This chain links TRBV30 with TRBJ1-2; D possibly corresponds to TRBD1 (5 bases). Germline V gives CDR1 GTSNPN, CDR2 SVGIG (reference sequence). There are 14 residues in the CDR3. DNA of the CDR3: TGTGTCTGGAGTCGTTTGGGGCCAAGCTATGGCTACACCTTC. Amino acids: CVWSRLGPSYGYTF.